The present TCR beta chain was sequenced within a study of shared clonotypes between healthy human individuals. TCRdb's table, derived via immunoSEQ multiplex PCR, lists solely in-frame clones and lacks some. The sample records 450,000 to 550,000 clones, 79% being singletons. The length of the CDR3 is 14 residues. The V gene lost 1 base and the J gene lost 9 bases, with 13 bases spanning the gap. Germline assignment: CDR1 MGHRA and CDR2 YSYEKL. This clone was seen only once. Sequencing was carried out using PBMCs. This chain joins TRBV4-1 and TRBJ2-1; D unclear. This clonotype originated in a woman aged 40 to 50 in good health. Some clones in this sample may be carry-over from other donors' samples. CDR3 loop: CASSQGPPPPEQFF. The CDR3 bases are TGCGCCAGCAGCCAAGGGCCTCCTCCGCCTGAGCAGTTCTTC.